This T cell receptor beta chain was obtained from a study of blood T cells in healthy people across ages. A J-beta primer mix and a sample-barcoded 5' primer were used in a second PCR of roughly 7 to 12 cycles. TCRdb redid the calling of the 5' RACE reads with MiXCR, one entry per CDR3 protein. This sample has around 710,000 distinct CDR3 sequences; around 40% occur once, and the top ten carry under 25%. The germline gives CDR1 SGHTA, CDR2 FQGNSA. The junction had 17 bases not matched to a gene; V was cut back by 2 bases and J by 13 bases. The CDR3 is 16 amino acids. The V call is TRBV7-2, the J call TRBJ2-4, with 7 bases lining up with TRBD2. This TCR came from a woman aged 55 to 70 in good health. The sample was blood. As DNA, the CDR3 is TGTGCCAGCAGCTTACAGAGCGGGGTCCGTTCTATTGAGCAGTACTTC. This sequence encodes CASSLQSGVRSIEQYF.